The rows below give T cell receptor beta chains drawn from one sample of a study of blood T cell repertoires in COVID-19. TCRdb keeps only in-frame clones here, not all; method: immunoSEQ multiplex PCR. The data hold 140,000 or so clones, with about three quarters observed a single time. Sequencing was done on a sample of peripheral blood. All receptors derive from a woman aged 60-70 years with acute or convalescent COVID-19. CDR3s include the opening cysteine and the closing phenylalanine or tryptophan. Clone size appears in some rows only: once, few, many, or a class for an expanded clone.

abundance: .; v_gene: TRBV5-1; CDR3aa: CASSLDGQTKAFF
abundance: .; v_gene: TRBV14; CDR3aa: CASSLPGPEDGYTF
abundance: .; v_gene: TRBV10-3; CDR3aa: CAISRTGTSGSNEQFF
abundance: .; v_gene: TRBV27; CDR3aa: CASRTGYYGYTF
abundance: .; v_gene: TRBV5-1; CDR3aa: CASSLRGADSPLHF
abundance: .; v_gene: TRBV5-1; CDR3aa: CASSSLAGGSTDTQYF
abundance: .; v_gene: TRBV5-4; CDR3aa: CASSAGGRDGEKLFF
abundance: .; v_gene: TRBV5-1; CDR3aa: CASSLVSSGIYEQYF
abundance: .; v_gene: TRBV3-1/TRBV3-2; CDR3aa: CASSQGSSQRGYTF
abundance: .; v_gene: TRBV10-1; CDR3aa: CASSSQGNSPLHF
abundance: .; v_gene: TRBV29-1; CDR3aa: CSVERDYGYTF
abundance: .; v_gene: TRBV30; CDR3aa: CAWRAQRGTEAFF
abundance: .; v_gene: TRBV28; CDR3aa: CASSFLPEQGEKLFF
abundance: few; v_gene: TRBV15; CDR3aa: CATRTGDVGQPQHF
abundance: .; v_gene: TRBV5-8; CDR3aa: CASSLVIRGSGKFF
abundance: .; v_gene: TRBV4-1; CDR3aa: CASSPTGGPKAQHF
abundance: once; v_gene: TRBV11-2; CDR3aa: CASSSIRRAGELFF
abundance: once; v_gene: TRBV6-6; CDR3aa: CASSWRVQGQPQHF
abundance: .; v_gene: TRBV6-6; CDR3aa: CASSPGTWNNEQFF
abundance: .; v_gene: TRBV20-1; CDR3aa: CSASATGGTSGNTIYF
abundance: .; v_gene: TRBV14; CDR3aa: CASSPGQGEWNTEAFF
abundance: .; v_gene: TRBV29-1; CDR3aa: CSVDQQGPRTDTQYF
abundance: .; v_gene: TRBV5-6; CDR3aa: CASTGTLNTEAFF
abundance: .; v_gene: TRBV6-1; CDR3aa: CASSETLQGGDQPQHF
abundance: .; v_gene: TRBV28; CDR3aa: CASSFLSGTNEKLFF
abundance: .; v_gene: TRBV29-1; CDR3aa: CSVEGQGTEAFF
abundance: once; v_gene: TRBV15; CDR3aa: CASRPNLGLGGNEQFF
abundance: .; v_gene: TRBV10-3; CDR3aa: CAISEPGYEQYF
abundance: .; v_gene: TRBV7-9; CDR3aa: CASSPLWSRNEKLFF
abundance: .; v_gene: TRBV30; CDR3aa: CAWRVQGKVLGYTF
abundance: .; v_gene: TRBV28; CDR3aa: CASSLLTWLAGSTEQYF
abundance: .; v_gene: TRBV5-4; CDR3aa: CASSPDRGYGYTF
abundance: .; v_gene: TRBV25-1; CDR3aa: CASTIGGTGELFF
abundance: few; v_gene: TRBV28; CDR3aa: CASSLSLGSEASKGYTF
abundance: .; v_gene: TRBV28; CDR3aa: CASIGAGSARGNTIYF
abundance: .; v_gene: TRBV6-5; CDR3aa: CASKRDRVSYEQYF
abundance: .; v_gene: TRBV27; CDR3aa: CASSSLAAIYEQYF
abundance: .; v_gene: TRBV15; CDR3aa: CATSIRQGYNEQFF
abundance: .; v_gene: TRBV6-2/TRBV6-3; CDR3aa: CASSYSGGKSTEAFF
abundance: .; v_gene: TRBV7-8; CDR3aa: CASSSAGTPYNEQFF
abundance: few; v_gene: TRBV28; CDR3aa: CASSSGVLGAFF
abundance: .; v_gene: TRBV12-5; CDR3aa: CASGLVLEDRGYYNEQFF
abundance: .; v_gene: TRBV14; CDR3aa: CASSQRRQSYNEQFF
abundance: .; v_gene: TRBV18; CDR3aa: CASLHQGMNTEAFF
abundance: .; v_gene: TRBV3-1/TRBV3-2; CDR3aa: CASSLDRAYEQYF
abundance: few; v_gene: TRBV7-9; CDR3aa: CASSLAGGFEQFF
abundance: .; v_gene: TRBV5-5; CDR3aa: CASSLQGPGEKLFF
abundance: .; v_gene: TRBV2; CDR3aa: CASTSRGGLNTGELFF
abundance: few; v_gene: TRBV12-3/TRBV12-4; CDR3aa: CASSLGLEETQYF
abundance: few; v_gene: TRBV19; CDR3aa: CASSPRQNQPQHF
abundance: .; v_gene: TRBV2; CDR3aa: CASRTGSNSPLHF
abundance: few; v_gene: TRBV2; CDR3aa: CAIQAGTFSYEQYF